These 9 T cell receptor beta chains share one sample of origin, sequenced in a study of a mutant IDH1 vaccine in newly diagnosed glioma (dated by TCRdb to about 2021). Library construction relied on the immunoSEQ multiplex PCR assay. TCRdb stores this immuneACCESS table with in-frame sequences only. Part of the clones is absent; in the studies checked, under half of the shortfall reflects unresolved V genes, and no reason is known for the rest. This sample has about 51,000 clones in its table, and around 78% of those were observed once. The ten largest clones represent around 4.9% of the sample. The time point label corresponds to: week 5, during vaccination. A 20-mer mutant IDH1 peptide at 300 micrograms in Montanide made up each vaccine dose, which was injected subcutaneously together with topical imiquimod. Their specific antigens are unknown. Sequenced material: PBMCs, taken from a glioma patient whose treatment included an IDH1 peptide vaccine. The source of these receptors is a man aged 50-60 years with glioma.

Only one count was recorded for this clone. This chain links TRBV10-3 with TRBJ2-1; 9 positions match TRBD2. Germline V gene sequence: CDR1 ENHRY, CDR2 SYGVKD. This CDR3 contains 15 residues. Trimming cost V 6 bases and J 8 bases; bases outside gene matches: 11. The CDR3 nucleotides read TGTGCCATCAGATCAAGCGGGGGGCCTGGCGATGAGCAGTTCTTC. Protein sequence: CAIRSSGGPGDEQFF.

The V call is TRBV6-5, the J call TRBJ2-3; 7 bases are a match to TRBD2. The V gene end was trimmed by 2 bases and the J gene end by 4 bases; junction bases not matched to a gene: 3. CDR1 and CDR2 from the germline V gene are MNHEY and SVGAGI. The CDR3 has 14 residues. For the CDR3, the DNA is TGTGCCAGCAGTTACGCCCTAGCGGCAGATACGCAGTATTTT. This sequence encodes CASSYALAADTQYF.

The rearrangement links TRBV7-6 to TRBJ1-5; unclear D gene. This CDR3 comprises 13 residues. From germline, CDR1 is SGHVS and CDR2 FNYEAQ. Trimming stripped 4 bases from V and 4 bases from J, with 8 bases between. The CDR3 DNA reads as TGTGCCAGCAGCTCTGGACGGAATCAGCCCCAGCATTTT. Translation: CASSSGRNQPQHF. Full variable domain (outside the CDR3, taken from reference TRBV7-6 and TRBJ1-5): GAGVSQSPRYKVTKRGQDVALRCDPISGHVSLYWYRQALGQGPEFLTYFNYEAQQDKSGLPNDRFSAERPEGSISTLTIQRTEQRDSAMYRCASSSGRNQPQHFGDGTRLSIL.

V and J are TRBV27 and TRBJ1-4; D gene unclear. Germline loops: CDR1 MNHEY, CDR2 SMNVEV (reference sequence). V was cut by 0 bases and J by 1 base, with 9 bases left in between. The CDR3 is 16 residues long. The CDR3, as DNA: TGTGCCAGCAGTTTATCGGGCCGAGTAACTAATGAAAAACTGTTTTTT. Its protein product is CASSLSGRVTNEKLFF.

CDR3 sequence reads: CASSFGGGWSYNSPLHF. The CDR3 DNA is TGTGCCAGCAGTTTTGGAGGAGGATGGTCCTATAATTCACCCCTCCACTTT. V gene TRBV27 combines with J gene TRBJ1-6; D remains unclear. This CDR3 comprises 17 residues. Germline-derived CDR1 and CDR2 are MNHEY and SMNVEV (reference sequence). Deletions cut 3 bases from V and 1 base from J, with 13 bases between.

V gene TRBV4-2 combines with J gene TRBJ1-4; TRBD1 aligns across 7 bases. The J segment lost 14 bases and the V segment lost 2 bases, leaving 11 bases of the junction unmatched. Looked up from germline, CDR1 is LGHNA and CDR2 is YNFKEQ. The CDR3 covers 14 residues. Written as DNA, the CDR3 is TGTGCCAGCAGCCAAAACCGGGACAGTCGATTTCTGTTTTTT. It is translated as CASSQNRDSRFLFF.

The V gene is TRBV5-1, the J gene TRBJ1-2; D gene ambiguous. V was pared by 0 bases and J by 8 bases, with 14 bases between. The CDR3 runs 14 residues. Germline lookup yields CDR1 SGHRS and CDR2 YFSETQ. CDR3 amino acids: CASSLADDASGYTF. CDR3 bases: TGCGCCAGCAGCTTGGCGGACGACGCCTCCGGCTACACCTTC.

The gene calls are TRBV5-1 and TRBJ2-7, with no clear D. V shed 4 bases and J shed 3 bases, with 8 bases lying between them. The V gene's germline CDR1 is SGHRS and CDR2 YFSETQ. The CDR3 contains 12 residues. The CDR3 region has the DNA TGCGCCAGCAGCGCCGGATTCTACGAGCAGTACTTC. This encodes CASSAGFYEQYF.

The chain couples TRBV19 to TRBJ1-1; TRBD1 might be the D (6 bases). The CDR3 has 13 amino acids. Trimming pared 6 bases from V and 5 bases from J, leaving 13 bases between. The germline CDR1 and CDR2 sequences are LNHDA and SQIVND (reference sequence). CDR3 amino acids: CASSRQGRTEAFF. The CDR3 nucleotides read TGTGCCAGTAGCCGGCAGGGGAGAACTGAAGCTTTCTTT.